The text below deals with one TCR beta chain. The entry originates in a study of blood T cell repertoires in COVID-19. Overall study context: Sites in the United States, Italy and Spain provided acute and convalescent COVID-19 samples. PBMCs, B-cell-depleted T cells, or T cells provided the cDNA or gDNA that made up the material.

The method was immunoSEQ multiplex PCR; TCRdb's version includes in-frame clones alone and lacks a portion of them. This sample has approximately 250,000 clones, with roughly 88% found just once. Germline-derived CDR1 and CDR2 are SQVTM and ANQGSEA. Trimming cost V 6 bases and J 0 bases; bases outside gene matches: 9. The CDR3 loop spans 16 amino acids. Symptom resolution, clearance, or two negative PCRs marked donors in Cohort 3 as recovered. This clonotype was sampled from a woman aged 25 to 39 who had recovered from COVID-19. This chain connects TRBV29-1 to TRBJ1-4, with 8 bases identical to TRBD1. Sequences were obtained from PBMCs or T cells enriched from blood (not recorded which). The CDR3 region is CSVDGQGKPTNEKLFF. The CDR3 DNA reads TGCAGCGTGGACGGACAGGGCAAACCAACTAATGAAAAACTGTTTTTT.